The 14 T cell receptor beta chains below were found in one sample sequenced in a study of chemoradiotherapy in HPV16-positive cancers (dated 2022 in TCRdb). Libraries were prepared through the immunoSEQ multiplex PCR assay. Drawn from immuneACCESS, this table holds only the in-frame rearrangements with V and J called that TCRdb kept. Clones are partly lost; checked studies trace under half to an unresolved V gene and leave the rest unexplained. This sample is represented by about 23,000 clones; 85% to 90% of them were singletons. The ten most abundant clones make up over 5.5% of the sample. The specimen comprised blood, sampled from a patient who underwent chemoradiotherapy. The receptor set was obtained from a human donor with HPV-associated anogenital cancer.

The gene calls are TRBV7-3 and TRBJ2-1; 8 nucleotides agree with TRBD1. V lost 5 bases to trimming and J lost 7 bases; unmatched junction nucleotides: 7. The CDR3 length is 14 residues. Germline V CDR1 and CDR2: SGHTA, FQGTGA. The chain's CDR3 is CASSPDRVGNEQFF. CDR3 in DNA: TGTGCCAGCAGCCCGGACAGGGTAGGGAATGAGCAGTTCTTC.

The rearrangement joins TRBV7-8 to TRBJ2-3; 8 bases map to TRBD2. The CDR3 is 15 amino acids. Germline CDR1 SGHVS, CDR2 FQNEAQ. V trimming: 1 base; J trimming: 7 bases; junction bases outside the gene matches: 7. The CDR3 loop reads CASSLGAGALNTQYF. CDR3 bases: TGTGCCAGCAGCTTAGGAGCGGGGGCGTTGAATACGCAGTATTTT.

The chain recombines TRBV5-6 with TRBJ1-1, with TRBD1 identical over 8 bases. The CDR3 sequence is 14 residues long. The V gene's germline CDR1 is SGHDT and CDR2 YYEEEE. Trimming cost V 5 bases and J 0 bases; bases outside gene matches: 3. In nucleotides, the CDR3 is TGTGCCAGCAGATACAGGGGGATGAACACTGAAGCTTTCTTT. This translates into CASRYRGMNTEAFF. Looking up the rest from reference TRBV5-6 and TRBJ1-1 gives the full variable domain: DAGVTQSPTHLIKTRGQQVTLRCSPKSGHDTVSWYQQALGQGPQFIFQYYEEEERQRGNFPDRFSGHQFPNYSSELNVNALLLGDSALYLCASRYRGMNTEAFFGQGTRLTVV.

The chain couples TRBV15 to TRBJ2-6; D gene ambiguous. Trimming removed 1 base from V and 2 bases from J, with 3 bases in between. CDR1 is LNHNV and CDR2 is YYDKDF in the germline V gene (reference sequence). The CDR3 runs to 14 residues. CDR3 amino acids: CATSRGAGANVLTF. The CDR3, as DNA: TGTGCCACCAGCAGAGGGGCTGGGGCCAACGTCCTGACTTTC.

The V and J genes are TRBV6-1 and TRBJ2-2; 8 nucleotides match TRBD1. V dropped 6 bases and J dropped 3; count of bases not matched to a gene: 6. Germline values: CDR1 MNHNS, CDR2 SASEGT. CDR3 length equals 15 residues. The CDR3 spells CASRETGVDTGELFF. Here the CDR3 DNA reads TGTGCCAGCAGAGAGACAGGGGTTGACACCGGGGAGCTGTTTTTT.

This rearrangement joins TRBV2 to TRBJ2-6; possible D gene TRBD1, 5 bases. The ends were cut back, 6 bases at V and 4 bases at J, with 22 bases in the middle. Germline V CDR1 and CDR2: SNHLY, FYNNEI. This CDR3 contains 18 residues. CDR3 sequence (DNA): TGTGCCAGCAGCTTGTGGGGCAGGCTTACAATCGGGGCCAACGTCCTGACTTTC. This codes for CASSLWGRLTIGANVLTF.

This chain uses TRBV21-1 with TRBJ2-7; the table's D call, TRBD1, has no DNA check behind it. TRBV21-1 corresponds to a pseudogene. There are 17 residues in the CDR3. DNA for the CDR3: TGTGCCAGCAGCACCCCCCGCATCGGACAGGTCCCCTACGAGCAGTACTTC. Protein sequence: CASSTPRIGQVPYEQYF.

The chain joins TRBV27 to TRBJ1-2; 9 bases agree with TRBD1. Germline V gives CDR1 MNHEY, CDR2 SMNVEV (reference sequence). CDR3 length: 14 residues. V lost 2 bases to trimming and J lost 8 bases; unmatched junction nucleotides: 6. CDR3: CASSLEGTGNGYTF. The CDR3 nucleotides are TGTGCCAGCAGTTTAGAGGGGACAGGGAACGGCTACACCTTC.

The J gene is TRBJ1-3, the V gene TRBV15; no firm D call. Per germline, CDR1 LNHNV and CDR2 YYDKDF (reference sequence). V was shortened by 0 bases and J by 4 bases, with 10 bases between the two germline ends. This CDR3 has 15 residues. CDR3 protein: CATSRDLHRGNTIYF. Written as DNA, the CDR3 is TGTGCCACCAGCAGAGATCTGCATCGCGGAAACACCATATATTTT.

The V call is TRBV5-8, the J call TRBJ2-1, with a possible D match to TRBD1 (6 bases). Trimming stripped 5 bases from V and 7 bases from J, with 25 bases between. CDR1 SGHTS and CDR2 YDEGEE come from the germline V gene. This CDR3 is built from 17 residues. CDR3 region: CASSQGTNVGAWNEQFF. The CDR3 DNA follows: TGTGCCAGCAGTCAAGGTACTAACGTGGGGGCGTGGAATGAGCAGTTCTTC. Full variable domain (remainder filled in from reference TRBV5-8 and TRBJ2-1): EAGVTQSPTHLIKTRGQQATLRCSPISGHTSVYWYQQALGLGLQFLLWYDEGEERNRGNFPPRFSGRQFPNYSSELNVNALELEDSALYLCASSQGTNVGAWNEQFFGPGTRLTVL.

Here the CDR3 reads CASSLLGDSSYEQYV. The CDR3 region has the DNA TGTGCCAGCAGCTTGTTGGGGGACAGCTCCTACGAGCAGTACGTC. V gene TRBV5-6 combines with J gene TRBJ2-7, with 7 bases that match TRBD1. Trimming took 1 base from V and 0 from J; bases not matched to a gene: 4. This CDR3 has 15 residues. Per the germline V gene, CDR1 is SGHDT and CDR2 is YYEEEE.

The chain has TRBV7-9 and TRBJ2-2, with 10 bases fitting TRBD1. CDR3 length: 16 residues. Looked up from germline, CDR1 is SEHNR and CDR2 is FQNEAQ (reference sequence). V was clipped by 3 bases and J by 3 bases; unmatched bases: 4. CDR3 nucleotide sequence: TGTGCCAGCAGCTTTTTTGGGACAGGGGACACCGGGGAGCTGTTTTTT. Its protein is CASSFFGTGDTGELFF.

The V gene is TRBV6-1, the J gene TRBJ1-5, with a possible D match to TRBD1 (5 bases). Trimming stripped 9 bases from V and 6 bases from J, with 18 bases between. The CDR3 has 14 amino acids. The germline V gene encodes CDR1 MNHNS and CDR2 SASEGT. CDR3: CASVDVGGVQPQHF. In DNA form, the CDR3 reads TGTGCCAGTGTGGATGTGGGGGGAGTTCAGCCCCAGCATTTT.

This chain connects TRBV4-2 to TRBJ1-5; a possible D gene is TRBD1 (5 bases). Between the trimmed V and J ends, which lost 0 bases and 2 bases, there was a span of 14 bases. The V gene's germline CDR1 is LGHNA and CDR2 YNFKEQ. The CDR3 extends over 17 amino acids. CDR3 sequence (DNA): TGTGCCAGCAGCCAAGATGGGGGGGGGAGAGGCAATCAGCCCCAGCATTTT. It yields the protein CASSQDGGGRGNQPQHF.